This TCR beta chain was observed in a study of PD-1 blockade in classical Hodgkin lymphoma. Study background: The patients were dosed with nivolumab 3 mg/kg, infused intravenously every 2 weeks.

This clone was found once. The antigen is not known. TCRdb's copy holds only in-frame clones and misses some; the assay was immunoSEQ multiplex PCR. The sample consists of about 85,000 clones, approximately 90% of them appearing once. The germline CDR1 and CDR2 sequences are MDHEN and SYDVKM. This CDR3 comprises 13 residues. Trimming took off 6 bases at V and 2 bases at J, with 10 bases between the two ends. Points from the study as a whole: Only CD4+ TCR diversity, not CD8+, had risen significantly by C4D1. Patients with a complete response exhibited baseline diversity comparable to newly diagnosed patients.

Regarding time point: cycle 4 day 1 (C4D1), after five to seven weeks of nivolumab. No patient escaped relapse after autologous stem cell transplantation, and brentuximab vedotin exposure varied. Classifying best responses yielded complete response, partial response or progressive disease. The chain carries TRBV28 and TRBJ1-1, with TRBD1 as a possible D gene (5 bases). This specimen was peripheral blood mononuclear cells (PBMCs), taken before the fourth cycle of nivolumab. The clonotype originates from a human donor with classical Hodgkin lymphoma. The CDR3 spells CASRGTVNTEAFF. The CDR3 nucleotides read TGTGCCAGCAGGGGGACGGTTAACACTGAAGCTTTCTTT.